The present entry profiles one T cell receptor beta chain with its context. Antigen unknown. Other nucleotide sequences in the sample specify the same CDR3. V shed 6 bases and J shed 0 bases, with 9 bases lying between them. There are 15 residues in the CDR3. Per germline, CDR1 MGHRA and CDR2 YSYEKL. PCR involved 60 Vbeta and 13 Jbeta primers. This table comes from immunoSEQ multiplex PCR, and its TCRdb copy is limited to in-frame clones, with some not included. Of under 150,000 clones in the sample, 78% were seen once. This sample was taken from a study of cytomegalovirus exposure and HLA in healthy donors. Study findings and constraints: Cytomegalovirus status was reportedly diagnosed by the classifier with high specificity and sensitivity.

The genes are TRBV4-1 and TRBJ2-6; TRBD1 might be the D (6 bases). The sequence came from a woman aged 40 to 49 in good health and CMV-seronegative. Material: PBMCs. Written as DNA, the CDR3 is TGCGCCAGCAGACTACAGGGCTCTGGGGCCAACGTCCTGACTTTC. This codes for CASRLQGSGANVLTF.